This T cell receptor (beta chain) was recovered during a study of T cell responses to AZD1222 COVID-19 vaccine. Study summary: Investigators merged groups given second doses at roughly 4 or roughly 12 weeks. Whole-study findings and limits: Nearly half of spike-specific TCRs reportedly target variant regions that are unmutated in the B.1.351 and B.1.1.7 variants. Among those given AZD1222, only five or six were seropositive at baseline.

Libraries were prepared by immunoSEQ multiplex PCR; TCRdb keeps only in-frame clonotypes and omits some of them. The profile shows about 120,000 clones, about 90% of them singletons. V dropped 0 bases and J dropped 2 bases, with 5 bases sitting between them. This CDR3 has 13 amino acids. CDR1 is SGHNT and CDR2 is YYREEE in the germline V gene (reference sequence). Remarks on this clone: What it binds is not known.

Sequenced here: peripheral blood, sampled on day 0 of AZD1222 vaccination. The V call is TRBV5-4, the J call TRBJ1-2; D unresolved. This TCR was sampled from an adult in good health. The CDR3 is CASSLERNYGYTF. The DNA of the CDR3 is TGTGCCAGCAGCTTGGAACGGAACTATGGCTACACCTTC.